Detailed here is one T cell receptor (beta chain). The antigen is unknown. Related graft donors supplied nonmyeloablative bone marrow transplants, and mixed chimerism was transient. Thawed PBMCs were FACS-sorted into unstimulated CD4+CD25+CD127- regulatory T cells, CD4+CD25- non-regulatory cells, CD4 and CD8 cells. The data stem from a study of Tregs in tolerant kidney transplant recipients. Findings of the study overall: For some patients, primers changed over time, blocking nucleotide-level comparison. Expanding Tregs on activated donor B cells appeared to best identify donor-specific TCRbeta clones.

Libraries were prepared by immunoSEQ multiplex PCR; TCRdb keeps only in-frame clonotypes and omits some of them. The data show tens of thousands of clones, approximately 89% seen once. V was pared by 2 bases and J by 8 bases, with 16 bases between. The length of the CDR3 is 14 residues. The germline V gene has CDR1 SGHRS and CDR2 YFSETQ. The clonotype originates from a human patient who received a combined kidney and bone marrow transplant. Some T cells may originate from the graft donor. This chain links TRBV5-1 with TRBJ1-1, with D tentatively TRBD1 (6 bases). The sequenced sample was CD4+ T cells from blood (PBMCs), obtained 6 months after the transplant. The CDR3 spells CASSFSPGQSEAFF. For the CDR3, the DNA is TGCGCCAGCAGCTTCAGTCCGGGACAAAGCGAAGCTTTCTTT.